A single sample gave rise to the 24 T cell receptor beta chains below, sequenced in a study of vaccination and CD4 T cells after COVID-19. Cultured CD4+ T cells had their DNA profiled by the Oncomine TCR Beta short-read assay. TCRdb re-analysed the PCR reads in MiXCR, keeping a single row per CDR3 protein. The profile covers around 17,000 distinct CDR3 sequences, with about 56% appearing a single time and about 7.7% taken by the ten largest. No antigen has been assigned to these receptors. Treatment: approximately 10-day PBMC culture with coronavirus spike peptide pools or control peptides (ViraFEST assay). The sequencing input was CD4+ T cells from blood, cultured in vitro. The receptors derive from a human donor who had recovered from COVID-19.

The table lists this clonotype with a few counts. The chain couples TRBV24-1 to TRBJ1-2; perhaps TRBD1 as D (5 bases). CDR1 is KGHDR, CDR2 SFDVKD, per germline. V was trimmed by 0 bases and J by 8 bases, leaving 12 bases between them. The CDR3 is 14 amino acids. The DNA for the CDR3 is TGTGCCACCAGTGATTTGTCCAGGGTGCAAGGCTACACCTTC. It yields the protein CATSDLSRVQGYTF.

This clonotype was seen a handful of times. This chain joins TRBV20-1 and TRBJ1-1; unclear D gene. Germline-derived CDR1 and CDR2 are DFQATT and SNEGSKA (reference sequence). This CDR3 region has 11 residues. CDR3 bases: TGCAGCCTTATACCCACGCGGGTCGCTTTCTTT. It codes for CSLIPTRVAFF.

This sequence joins TRBV20-1 and TRBJ2-7; D uncertain. Germline V gives CDR1 DFQATT, CDR2 SNEGSKA (reference sequence). CDR3 length: 11 amino acids. V gave up 6 bases and J gave up 5 bases, with 11 bases separating them. This chain's CDR3 is CSAELRDEQYF. CDR3 nucleotide sequence: TGCAGTGCAGAGCTACGGGACGAGCAGTACTTC.

The genes are TRBV20-1 and TRBJ2-3; 10 nucleotides agree with TRBD2. The CDR3 sequence is 17 residues long. Germline V lookup: CDR1 DFQATT, CDR2 SNEGSKA (reference sequence). The J segment lost 0 bases and the V segment lost 1 base, leaving 7 bases of the junction unmatched. CDR3 region: CSARGTSGLRSTDTQYF. CDR3 in DNA: TGCAGTGCTAGAGGGACTAGCGGCCTTCGAAGCACAGATACGCAGTATTTT.

V gene TRBV7-6 combines with J gene TRBJ2-1, with 12 bases aligning to TRBD2. Germline V gene data show CDR1 as SGHVS and CDR2 as FNYEAQ. With 0 bases clipped from V and 0 bases from J, the junction kept 9 bases outside the gene matches. This CDR3 is built from 20 residues. The CDR3 bases are TGTGCCAGCAGCTTAGCAACTAGCGGGGGGTACTCTAGCTCCTACAATGAGCAGTTCTTC. This codes for CASSLATSGGYSSSYNEQFF.

The chain links TRBV19 to TRBJ2-5; a possible D gene is TRBD2 (5 bases). CDR1 is LNHDA, CDR2 SQIVND, per germline (reference sequence). The CDR3 is made up of 15 amino acids. V dropped 5 bases and J dropped 4 bases, with 17 bases sitting between them. The CDR3 loop is CASSQAGQAGETQYF. CDR3 DNA: TGTGCCAGTAGTCAGGCAGGTCAGGCGGGAGAGACCCAGTACTTC.

This clonotype was counted between two and nine times. V usage is TRBV19 and J usage is TRBJ2-3; the match to TRBD1 covers 7 bases. The CDR3 is 18 amino acids. Germline V gene sequence: CDR1 LNHDA, CDR2 SQIVND (reference sequence). V lost 5 bases to trimming and J lost 3 bases; unmatched junction nucleotides: 17. CDR3 nucleotide sequence: TGTGCCAGTAGTTCCCATGACAGGGTACCCCAAAGTACAGATACGCAGTATTTT. Its translation: CASSSHDRVPQSTDTQYF. Supplemented by reference TRBV19 and TRBJ2-3, the full variable domain reads DGGITQSPKYLFRKEGQNVTLSCEQNLNHDAMYWYRQDPGQGLRLIYYSQIVNDFQKGDIAEGYSVSREKKESFPLTVTSAQKNPTAFYLCASSSHDRVPQSTDTQYFGPGTRLTVL.

This clonotype was observed a few times. The rearrangement uses TRBV20-1 and TRBJ1-1, with a weak D call TRBD1 (5 bases). V lost 5 bases and J 4 bases, leaving 14 bases between the germline ends. This CDR3 contains 13 residues. Germline V gene lookup returns CDR1 DFQATT and CDR2 SNEGSKA (reference sequence). CDR3: CSAPRETATEAFF. CDR3 nucleotides: TGCAGTGCTCCAAGGGAGACAGCCACTGAAGCTTTCTTT.

The chain links TRBV11-2 to TRBJ2-5; TRBD2 matches at 12 bases. V shed 5 bases, J shed 6 bases, and the junction held 13 bases outside the gene matches. This CDR3 spans 17 amino acids. Germline CDR1 reads SGHAT; CDR2 reads FQNNGV. The CDR3 region has the DNA TGTGCCAGCAGCCCTCCAGGGCTAGCGGGAGGGTTTCAGACCCAGTACTTC. Protein: CASSPPGLAGGFQTQYF.

The chain couples TRBV27 to TRBJ2-7; D possibly matches TRBD1 or TRBD2 (6 bases each). This CDR3 is built from 15 residues. Trimming removed 6 bases at V and 4 bases at J, with 19 bases between. CDR1 and CDR2 (germline): MNHEY, SMNVEV (reference sequence). CDR3 region: CASSPGARSLYEQYF. The CDR3 DNA sequence: TGTGCCAGCAGCCCGGGGGCCCGGTCCCTATACGAGCAGTACTTC.

This chain uses TRBV20-1 with TRBJ2-5; D uncertain. Trimming took off 5 bases at V and 3 bases at J, with 10 bases between the two ends. The CDR3 has 12 residues. Per germline, CDR1 DFQATT and CDR2 SNEGSKA (reference sequence). CDR3 bases: TGCAGTGCTCGCCGGGTAAAAGAGACCCAGTACTTC. Protein product: CSARRVKETQYF.

CDR3 amino acids: CASSLAGTGDYQPQHF. CDR3 sequence (DNA): TGTGCCAGCAGCTTGGCCGGGACAGGGGATTATCAGCCCCAGCATTTT. The V and J genes are TRBV5-8 and TRBJ1-5; TRBD1 aligns across 10 bases. Germline-derived CDR1 and CDR2 are SGHTS and YDEGEE. J was trimmed by 5 bases and V by 0 bases; bases with no gene match: 5. This CDR3 contains 16 residues. Full variable domain (rest looked up from reference TRBV5-8 and TRBJ1-5): EAGVTQSPTHLIKTRGQQATLRCSPISGHTSVYWYQQALGLGLQFLLWYDEGEERNRGNFPPRFSGRQFPNYSSELNVNALELEDSALYLCASSLAGTGDYQPQHFGDGTRLSIL.

This clonotype was detected a few times. The V gene is TRBV11-1, the J gene TRBJ1-2, with a weak D call TRBD1 (5 bases). The CDR3 totals 13 residues. The ends were cut back, 3 bases at V and 4 bases at J, with 9 bases in the middle. The germline gives CDR1 SGHAT, CDR2 FQDESV (reference sequence). CDR3 in DNA: TGTGCCAGCAGCTTGGACATGGGCTATGGCTACACCTTC. This sequence encodes CASSLDMGYGYTF.

This clonotype was found once. The chain employs TRBV5-1 and TRBJ2-7, with D possibly TRBD1 on 5 matching bases. Germline loops: CDR1 SGHRS, CDR2 YFSETQ. This CDR3 comprises 13 residues. Trimming removed 0 bases from V and 6 bases from J, with 10 bases in between. DNA for the CDR3: TGCGCCAGCAGCTTGGACAGGTTCGGCGAGCAGTACTTC. Translation gives CASSLDRFGEQYF.

This clonotype turned up a few times. The chain carries TRBV7-2 and TRBJ2-7; 14 nucleotides line up with TRBD2. The trim removed 5 bases at V and 3 bases at J, leaving 12 bases unmatched. This CDR3 has 18 residues. Germline CDR1 and CDR2: SGHTA and FQGNSA. The CDR3 loop is CASSRGTSGGRLRYEQYF. Here the CDR3 DNA reads TGTGCCAGCAGCCGAGGGACTAGCGGGGGCCGTCTCCGCTACGAGCAGTACTTC.

J is TRBJ2-7 and V is TRBV7-3; no firm D call. V lost 5 bases and J lost 0, with 2 bases in between. In germline, CDR1 is SGHTA, CDR2 FQGTGA. The CDR3 runs to 11 residues. The CDR3 sequence: CASSPSYEQYF. DNA for the CDR3: TGTGCCAGCAGCCCCTCCTACGAGCAGTACTTC.

The chain links TRBV15 to TRBJ2-5; D is possibly TRBD1 or TRBD2 (6 bases each). The CDR3 extends over 13 amino acids. Per germline, CDR1 LNHNV and CDR2 YYDKDF (reference sequence). Trimming took off 5 bases at V and 3 bases at J, with 10 bases between the two ends. The CDR3 region has the DNA TGTGCCACCAGCCCTAGGGGGGAAGAGACCCAGTACTTC. It specifies CATSPRGEETQYF.

This clonotype was seen only a few times. The chain couples TRBV10-3 to TRBJ1-2; 9 nucleotides align to TRBD1. V lost 5 bases to trimming and J lost 8 bases; unmatched junction nucleotides: 12. The germline CDR1 and CDR2 sequences are ENHRY and SYGVKD. The CDR3 has 15 residues. The CDR3 DNA reads TGTGCCATCAGTCACACAGGGGGCGAGGAGAAAGGCTACACCTTC. Encoded protein: CAISHTGGEEKGYTF.

The gene calls are TRBV6-1 and TRBJ2-1; 10 bases are a match to TRBD2. Per the germline V gene, CDR1 is MNHNS and CDR2 is SASEGT. V shed 6 bases, J shed 14 bases, and the junction held 7 bases outside the gene matches. This CDR3 has 12 residues. In nucleotides, the CDR3 is TGTGCCAGCAGGAGAACTAGCGGGATGGAGTTCTTC. Protein: CASRRTSGMEFF.

The chain recombines TRBV24-1 with TRBJ2-1, with 11 bases fitting TRBD1. The CDR3 has 17 residues. With 2 bases clipped from V and 7 bases from J, the junction kept 9 bases outside the gene matches. The germline V gene encodes CDR1 KGHDR and CDR2 SFDVKD. The CDR3 protein is CATSDYPGTGGRNEQFF. CDR3 nucleotides: TGTGCCACCAGTGATTACCCCGGGACAGGGGGTAGAAATGAGCAGTTCTTC.

The rearrangement joins TRBV7-9 to TRBJ1-2, with D perhaps matching TRBD1 (6 bases). The CDR3 has 14 residues. Germline V CDR1 and CDR2: SEHNR, FQNEAQ (reference sequence). V lost 4 bases, J lost 8 bases, and 17 bases lay in between. CDR3 DNA sequence: TGTGCCAGCAGCTCTGGCGGCGGGGGCTGGGGCTACACCTTC. It yields the protein CASSSGGGGWGYTF.

V usage is TRBV20-1 and J usage is TRBJ2-1, with 8 nucleotides matching TRBD2. Germline V gene data show CDR1 as DFQATT and CDR2 as SNEGSKA (reference sequence). J lost 6 bases, V lost 6 bases, and 10 bases had no gene match. CDR3 length: 14 amino acids. Here the CDR3 DNA reads TGCAGTGCCCATCCTACTAGCGGAGCCAATGAGCAGTTCTTC. Its translation is CSAHPTSGANEQFF.

The J gene is TRBJ2-1, the V gene TRBV30; D is ambiguous. Trimming pared 0 bases from V and 0 bases from J, leaving 9 bases between. The CDR3 has 15 residues. The germline V gene has CDR1 GTSNPN and CDR2 SVGIG (reference sequence). CDR3 nucleotide sequence: TGTGCCTGGAGTGTTGGGGTCCCCTCCTACAATGAGCAGTTCTTC. This codes for CAWSVGVPSYNEQFF.

This clonotype was observed a few times. The chain employs TRBV20-1 and TRBJ1-3; D may be TRBD1 (6 bases). The germline V gene encodes CDR1 DFQATT and CDR2 SNEGSKA (reference sequence). The V gene lost 3 bases and the J gene lost 2 bases, with 11 bases spanning the gap. The CDR3 spans 14 residues. The DNA of the CDR3 is TGCAGTGCTAGCGCCGAGGGGGCTGGAAACACCATATATTTT. Residues: CSASAEGAGNTIYF.